This TCR beta chain was recovered during a study of cytomegalovirus exposure and HLA in healthy donors (TCRdb year 2017). In terms of the full investigation: An earlier analysis of approximately 640 of the donors reported approximately 300 Gb of sequence data and 120 million or so unique TCR beta sequences from about 180 million T cells. To study patterns of TCR occurrence, a later analysis re-analyzed previously published TCR beta repertoires from several hundred donors and added high-resolution HLA genotyping. Five DR-DQ haplotypes were handled as single units for association and clustering because linkage in the cohort was strong. An earlier analysis of approximately 640 of the donors applied high-throughput TCR beta sequencing to assess whether each TCR beta V gene segment acted as functional or pseudogenic. Of the 398 genotyped donors, about 84% fell in the genetic ancestry cluster associated with self-reported Caucasian donors. In addition to the first cohort of 650 to 750 subjects, a separate validation cohort of over 90 different subjects was used. Class I and class II HLA loci were covered by the typing at four-digit resolution. The aim of the study was to test whether cataloging public T cell receptors could identify signatures of past pathogen exposure. Every discovery cohort repertoire had been produced on one sequencing platform. The study used immunosequencing to profile the T cell repertoires of several hundred subjects and linked those repertoires to cytomegalovirus serostatus. In the later analysis, no new phenotypic data were used to find candidate immune exposures; instead, reliance was placed on TCR beta sequences and their occurrence across donors. The number of typed donors differed by locus: about 620-640 for A, B, C, DRB1 and DQB1; 500 to 550 for DQA1; roughly 600 for DPA1; and approximately 450 for DPB1. Donor age, sex, ethnicity and CMV serostatus were collected together with the repertoire data. Across some 400 genotyped donors of the cohort, an average of about 240,000 unique TCR beta nucleotide sequences per donor were sequenced, and roughly a sixth of those sequences were non-productive. A later genetic analysis took genome-wide SNP genotypes for about three fifths of the roughly 700 donors and used that subset as a discovery cohort. Approximately 300 gigabases of sequencing data and about 92 million unique TCR sequences made up an early release that covered roughly 670 HLA-typed donors. High-throughput TCR immunosequencing, statistical association of individual TCRs with disease status, and machine learning were combined to predict cytomegalovirus infection status. The research as a whole found: While some public TCRs were present in many individuals, most TCR sequences turned up only very rarely across donors. A further reported finding was that TCR beta sequences accurately predicted the HLA-A and HLA-B alleles for most subjects in the first cohort. An association between a missense DCLRE1C variant and V-gene and J-gene trimming of TCR beta chains was found in a later genetic analysis and replicated in an independent cohort. This cohort had only TCR beta chains sequenced, and the lack of alpha or paired-chain data limited which features could be detected. Roughly uniform sequencing depth across donors was assumed in presence/absence analyses, although this assumption may not hold. Linkage disequilibrium might explain the correlated functional status among segregating V segments, but an unknown experimental factor could not be excluded. In a later genetic analysis, fewer N-insertions in productive TCRs were reported among donors in an Asian-associated ancestry cluster than the roughly 700-donor mean. Some IMGT-functional V segments, including TRBV6-2 and TRBV6-3, could not be distinguished by the 87-base-pair reads and were therefore excluded. In both the original and validation cohorts, the classifier was reported to diagnose cytomegalovirus status with high specificity and sensitivity. In an earlier analysis of approximately 590 of the donors, most TCR beta V segments were observed in productive rearrangements about 90% or about 30% of the time, broadly matching IMGT annotations. It was suggested by the authors that the approach could potentially be generalized to other disease states and immunological phenotypes. A later analysis found that most CMV-associated TCR beta chains appeared HLA-restricted, with HLA associations seemingly driven largely by CMV exposure. Because some donors lacked HLA typing at each locus, the association tests relied only on the typed subset. Because counts were too low, roughly 16 rarely observed V segments, including chromosome 9 orphons, were excluded from the earlier analysis of some 590 of the donors. A later analysis found that TCR association rates varied across HLA loci, with DRB1 alleles showing the most associated TCRs and HLA-C alleles the fewest. Several of the top co-occurrence clusters appeared to be linked to parvovirus B19, influenza, CMV and Epstein-Barr virus, according to a later analysis. A few of the identified cytomegalovirus-associated TCR beta chains were confirmed in vitro to be specific for cytomegalovirus antigens. CMV serostatus was the only immune exposure information available for the cohort. A cluster of highly shared sequence variants was judged likely to represent a technical artifact of the sequencing pipeline. At a false discovery rate of 0.05, a later analysis linked 16,951 TCR beta sequences to specific HLA alleles. When HLA alleles, especially DR and DQ, strongly co-occurred, TCR associations were difficult to assign to individual alleles. A total of around 150 TCR beta chains were listed by the study as associated with cytomegalovirus. In a later analysis, HLA-associated TCR beta chains showed more clonal expansion and lower generation probabilities than non-associated chains that were equally common.

The cohort comprised around 690 healthy bone marrow donors. At the time of sampling, every cohort member was nominally healthy, though immune exposures that went unrecorded were likely present. The donor was CMV seropositive and was included in the group of 250 to 300 seropositive cohort members. Every donor gave a peripheral blood sample, and the peripheral blood mononuclear cells from that sample were used for TCR beta sequencing. Genomic DNA was extracted from the blood cell samples with the Qiagen DNeasy Blood Extraction Kit. Libraries were built with the immunoSEQ multiplex PCR assay. The multiplex PCR relied on a mix of 60 forward primers for TCR Vbeta segments and 13 reverse primers for TCR Jbeta segments. A multiplex PCR assay on genomic DNA amplified the CDR3 region of rearranged TCR beta genes. Amplified TCR beta libraries were sequenced as 87-base-pair reads on the Illumina HiSeq System. In the source study's methods: A later analysis counted about 80 million unique TCR beta chains across the 650 to 800 repertoires, and 10 million to 12 million of these chains were shared by at least two donors. Raw reads were error-corrected and collapsed into unique sequences by a nearest-neighbor algorithm in which closely related sequences were merged to remove PCR and sequencing errors. CDR3 sequences were aligned to IMGT reference sequences to assign V, D and J gene segments. For a sequence to be retained, a match of at least six nucleotides was required to both a V gene segment and a J gene segment. Rearrangements were classified as productive when the CDR3 lacked stop codons and remained in frame with V and J, and all other rearrangements were classified as non-productive. CDR3 was defined by IMGT convention, running from the second conserved V-encoded cysteine to the conserved J-encoded phenylalanine. The earlier analysis of roughly 590 of the donors excluded any sequence lacking an unambiguous match to a single V gene segment. An earlier analysis of under 750 of the donors called V segments functional above 56.7% productive rearrangements and segregating when the between-donor standard deviation exceeded 5%. To diagnose cytomegalovirus status from the catalog of TCR beta chain sequences, a statistical classification framework was built. In a later analysis, TCR nucleotide sequences were compared against IMGT/GENE-DB human TR gene sequences so that V and J genes could be assigned. A later analysis assigned CDR3 sequences and most-parsimonious VDJ recombination scenarios with the TCRdist pipeline. A later analysis defined each TCR beta chain by its CDR3 amino acid sequence plus V-gene family, and excluded reads lacking a unique V-gene family. As a way to deal with suspected cross-contamination and a sequencing artifact, a later analysis dropped nearly 600 nucleotide sequences that were highly shared and had low generation probability. In a later analysis, a clonal expansion index was calculated for each public chain from normalized within-repertoire ranks of inferred template counts. In a later analysis, generation probabilities were computed with a VDJ recombination model fitted to out-of-frame rearrangements, and the resulting probabilities were checked against IGoR. Hypergeometric tests were used in a later analysis to score TCR-TCR, TCR-HLA and TCR-CMV co-occurrence, with a repertoire-size bias correction applied to the TCR pairs. To estimate false discovery rates, a later analysis permuted the HLA or CMV assignments 20 times. In a later analysis, co-occurring TCRs were grouped using DBSCAN, with TCRdist sequence similarity added in when clustering inside HLA-allele-positive subsets. Repertoires with fewer than 30,000 or more than 120,000 public chains were left out of co-occurrence clustering, as were four to six repertoires with anomalous nucleotide sharing. TCRdb took this table from immuneACCESS and kept in-frame rearrangements with V and J called. Such tables lack part of the clones; where checked against another copy, unresolved V genes explain under half of the gap, and the rest is unexplained. The D gene and trimming were derived from the DNA, and the V and J assignments and clone size from that table. This sample gives some 77,000 clones in total; 80% of them show up just once. The leading ten clones occupy around 32% of the sample.

Regarding this clone: This receptor's antigen is unknown. Per-base quality was not reported, and no clone a single base away is much larger than it.

The germline V gene (reference sequence) gives CDR1 as LNHDA and CDR2 as SQIVND. Between the V and J ends, shortened by 1 base and 4 bases respectively, the junction contains 14 bases. The CDR3 sequence holds 15 residues, the cysteine and phenylalanine included. Only the CDR3 DNA stays, 45 bases, in frame from base 1. The chain links TRBV19 with TRBJ2-7, and the D gene may be TRBD1, 6 bases matching. The specimen sequenced was PBMCs. This receptor was identified in a man aged 50 or older in good health and CMV-seropositive. The CDR3 region reads CASSIGAGDLYEQYF. The nucleotides are TGTGCCAGTAGTATAGGCGCAGGGGACCTTTACGAGCAGTACTTC.